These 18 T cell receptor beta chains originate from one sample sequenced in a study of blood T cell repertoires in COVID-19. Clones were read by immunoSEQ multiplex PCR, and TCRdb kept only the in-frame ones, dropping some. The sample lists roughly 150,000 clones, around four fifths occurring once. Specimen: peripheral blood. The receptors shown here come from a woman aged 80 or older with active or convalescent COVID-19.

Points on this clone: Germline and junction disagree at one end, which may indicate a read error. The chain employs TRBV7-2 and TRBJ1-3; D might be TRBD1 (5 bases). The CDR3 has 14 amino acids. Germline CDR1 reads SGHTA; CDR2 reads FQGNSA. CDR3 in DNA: TGTGCCAGCAGCGTCGGGGACTCTAGAAACACCATATATTTT. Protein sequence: CASSVGDSRNTIYF.

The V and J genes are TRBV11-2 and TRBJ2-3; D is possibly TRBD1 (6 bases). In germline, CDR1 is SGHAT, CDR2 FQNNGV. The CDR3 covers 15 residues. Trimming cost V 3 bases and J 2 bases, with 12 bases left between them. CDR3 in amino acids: CASSFTGIPTDTQYF. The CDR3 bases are TGTGCCAGCAGCTTCACAGGGATCCCCACAGATACGCAGTATTTT. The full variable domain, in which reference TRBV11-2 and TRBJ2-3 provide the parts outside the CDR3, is EAGVAQSPRYKIIEKRQSVAFWCNPISGHATLYWYQQILGQGPKLLIQFQNNGVVDDSQLPKDRFSAERLKGVDSTLKIQPAKLEDSAVYLCASSFTGIPTDTQYFGPGTRLTVL.

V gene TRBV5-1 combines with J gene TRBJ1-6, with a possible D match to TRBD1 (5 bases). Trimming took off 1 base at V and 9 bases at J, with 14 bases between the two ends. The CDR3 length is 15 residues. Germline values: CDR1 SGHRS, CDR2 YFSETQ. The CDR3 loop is CASSLQTDLSSPLHF. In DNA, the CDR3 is TGCGCCAGCAGCTTGCAGACAGACTTGAGTTCACCCCTCCACTTT.

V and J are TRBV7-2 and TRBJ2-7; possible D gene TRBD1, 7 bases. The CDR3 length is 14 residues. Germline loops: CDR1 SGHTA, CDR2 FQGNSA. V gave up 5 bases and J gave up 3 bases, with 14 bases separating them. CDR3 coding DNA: TGTGCCAGCAGCCCCAGGGGGGCCGACTACGAGCAGTACTTC. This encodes CASSPRGADYEQYF.

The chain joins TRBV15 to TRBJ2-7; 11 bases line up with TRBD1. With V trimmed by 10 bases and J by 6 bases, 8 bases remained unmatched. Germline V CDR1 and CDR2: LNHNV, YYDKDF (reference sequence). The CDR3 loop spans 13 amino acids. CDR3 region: CAMHGQGACEQYF. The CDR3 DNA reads TGTGCCATGCATGGACAGGGGGCCTGCGAGCAGTACTTC.

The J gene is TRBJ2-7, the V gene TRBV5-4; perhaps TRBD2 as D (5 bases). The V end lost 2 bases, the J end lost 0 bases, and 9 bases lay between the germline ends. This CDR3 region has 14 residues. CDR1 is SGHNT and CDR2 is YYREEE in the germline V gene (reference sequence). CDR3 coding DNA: TGTGCCAGCAGCTTCGGACGGGACTCCTACGAGCAGTACTTC. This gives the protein CASSFGRDSYEQYF.

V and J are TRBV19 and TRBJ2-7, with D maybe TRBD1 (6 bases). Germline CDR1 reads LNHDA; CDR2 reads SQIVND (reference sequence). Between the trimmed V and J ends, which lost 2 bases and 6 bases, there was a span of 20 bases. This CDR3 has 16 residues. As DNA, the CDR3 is TGTGCCAGTAGTATAAGGCAGGGGTTTGGTCTTGGCGAGCAGTACTTC. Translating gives CASSIRQGFGLGEQYF.

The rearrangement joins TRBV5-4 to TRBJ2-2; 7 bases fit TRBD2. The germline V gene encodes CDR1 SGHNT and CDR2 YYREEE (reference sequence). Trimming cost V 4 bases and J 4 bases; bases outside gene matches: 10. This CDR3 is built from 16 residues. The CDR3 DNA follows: TGTGCCAGCAGCCCCCTGCCCTCGGGGGGCACCGGGGAGCTGTTTTTT. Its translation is CASSPLPSGGTGELFF.

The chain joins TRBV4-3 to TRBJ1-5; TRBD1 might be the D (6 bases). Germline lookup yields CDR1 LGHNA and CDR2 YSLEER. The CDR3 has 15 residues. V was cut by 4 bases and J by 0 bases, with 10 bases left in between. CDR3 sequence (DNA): TGCGCCAGCAGCCTGCGACAGGATAGCAATCAGCCCCAGCATTTT. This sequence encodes CASSLRQDSNQPQHF.

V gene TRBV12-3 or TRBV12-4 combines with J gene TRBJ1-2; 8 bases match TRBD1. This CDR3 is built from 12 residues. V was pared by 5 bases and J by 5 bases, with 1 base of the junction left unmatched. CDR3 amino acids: CASSGQGYGYTF. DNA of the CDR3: TGTGCCAGCAGTGGACAGGGATATGGCTACACCTTC.

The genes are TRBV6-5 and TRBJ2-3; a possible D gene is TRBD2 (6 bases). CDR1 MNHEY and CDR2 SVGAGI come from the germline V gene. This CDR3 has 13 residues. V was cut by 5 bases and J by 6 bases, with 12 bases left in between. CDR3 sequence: CASSPRGIDTQYF. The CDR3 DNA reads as TGTGCCAGCAGTCCCCGGGGGATTGATACGCAGTATTTT.

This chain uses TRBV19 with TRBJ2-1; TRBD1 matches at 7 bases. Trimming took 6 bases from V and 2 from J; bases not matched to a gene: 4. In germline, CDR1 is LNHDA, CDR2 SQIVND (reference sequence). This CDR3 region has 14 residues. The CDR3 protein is CASSGDRPYNEQFF. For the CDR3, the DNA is TGTGCCAGTAGCGGGGACAGACCCTACAATGAGCAGTTCTTC.

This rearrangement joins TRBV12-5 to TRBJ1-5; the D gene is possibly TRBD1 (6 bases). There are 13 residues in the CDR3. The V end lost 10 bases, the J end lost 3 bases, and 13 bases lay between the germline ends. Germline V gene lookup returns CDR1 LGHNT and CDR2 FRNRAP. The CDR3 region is CATNGQSNQPQHF. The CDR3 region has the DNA TGTGCTACCAACGGACAGTCCAATCAGCCCCAGCATTTT. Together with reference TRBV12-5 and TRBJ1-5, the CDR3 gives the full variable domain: DARVTQTPRHKVTEMGQEVTMRCQPILGHNTVFWYRQTMMQGLELLAYFRNRAPLDDSGMPKDRFSAEMPDATLATLKIQPSEPRDSAVYFCATNGQSNQPQHFGDGTRLSIL.

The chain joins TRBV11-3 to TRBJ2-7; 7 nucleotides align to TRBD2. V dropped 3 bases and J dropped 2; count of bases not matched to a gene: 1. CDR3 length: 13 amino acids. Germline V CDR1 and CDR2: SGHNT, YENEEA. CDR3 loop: CASSLSGTYEQYF. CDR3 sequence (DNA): TGTGCCAGCAGCTTGAGCGGGACCTACGAGCAGTACTTC.

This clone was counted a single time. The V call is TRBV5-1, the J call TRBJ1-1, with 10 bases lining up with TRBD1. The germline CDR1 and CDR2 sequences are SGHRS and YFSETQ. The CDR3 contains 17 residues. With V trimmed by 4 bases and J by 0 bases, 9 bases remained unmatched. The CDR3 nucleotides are TGCGCCAGCAGCCCCAGACAGGGGGCTTTCATGAACACTGAAGCTTTCTTT. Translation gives CASSPRQGAFMNTEAFF. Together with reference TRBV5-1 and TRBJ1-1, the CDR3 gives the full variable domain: KAGVTQTPRYLIKTRGQQVTLSCSPISGHRSVSWYQQTPGQGLQFLFEYFSETQRNKGNFPGRFSGRQFSNSRSEMNVSTLELGDSALYLCASSPRQGAFMNTEAFFGQGTRLTVV.

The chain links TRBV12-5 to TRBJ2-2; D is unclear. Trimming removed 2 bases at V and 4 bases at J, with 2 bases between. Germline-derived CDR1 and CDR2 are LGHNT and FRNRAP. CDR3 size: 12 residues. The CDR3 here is CASGLLTGELFF. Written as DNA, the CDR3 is TGTGCTAGTGGTTTGCTCACCGGGGAGCTGTTTTTT.

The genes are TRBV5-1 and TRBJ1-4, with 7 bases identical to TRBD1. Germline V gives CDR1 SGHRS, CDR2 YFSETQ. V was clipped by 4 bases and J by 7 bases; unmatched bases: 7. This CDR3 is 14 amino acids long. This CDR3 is CASSNMTGFEKLFF. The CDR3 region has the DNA TGCGCCAGCAGCAACATGACAGGGTTTGAAAAACTGTTTTTT.

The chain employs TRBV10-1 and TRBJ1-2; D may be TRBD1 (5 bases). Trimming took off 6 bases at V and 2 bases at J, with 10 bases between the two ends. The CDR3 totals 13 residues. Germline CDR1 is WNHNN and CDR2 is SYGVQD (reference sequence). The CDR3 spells CASSHDSNYGYTF. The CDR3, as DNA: TGCGCCAGCAGCCACGACAGCAACTATGGCTACACCTTC.